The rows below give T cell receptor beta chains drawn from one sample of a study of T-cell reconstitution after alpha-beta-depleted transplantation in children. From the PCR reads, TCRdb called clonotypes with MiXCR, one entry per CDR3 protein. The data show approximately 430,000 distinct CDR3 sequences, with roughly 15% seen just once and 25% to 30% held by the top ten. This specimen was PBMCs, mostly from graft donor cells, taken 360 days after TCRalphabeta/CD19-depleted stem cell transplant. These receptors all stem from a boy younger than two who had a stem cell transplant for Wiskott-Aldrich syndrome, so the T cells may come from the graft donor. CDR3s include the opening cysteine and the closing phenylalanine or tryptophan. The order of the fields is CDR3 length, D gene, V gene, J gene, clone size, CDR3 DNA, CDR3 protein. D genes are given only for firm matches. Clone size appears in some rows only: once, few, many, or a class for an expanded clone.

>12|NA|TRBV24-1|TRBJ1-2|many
TGTGCCACCAGCAGGGCTAACTATGGCTACACCTTC
CATSRANYGYTF
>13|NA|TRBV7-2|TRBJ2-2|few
TGTGCCAGTATTCGGGGCGCCACCGGGGAGCTGTTTTTT
CASIRGATGELFF
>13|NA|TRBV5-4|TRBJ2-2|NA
TGTGCCAGCAGCCTAGATGAGTCCGGGGAGCTGTTTTTT
CASSLDESGELFF
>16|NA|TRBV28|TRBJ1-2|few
TGTGCCAGCAGTTTCCGCGGCCCAGGGGTTAACTATGGCTACACCTTC
CASSFRGPGVNYGYTF
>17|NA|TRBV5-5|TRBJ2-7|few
TGTGCCAGCAGCTTGGTTCTAGGCGGGACTCGCCTCTACGAGCAGTACTTC
CASSLVLGGTRLYEQYF
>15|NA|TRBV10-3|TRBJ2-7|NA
TGTGCCAGCCGGGAGCCTACACATCCGTCCTACGAGCAGTACTTC
CASREPTHPSYEQYF
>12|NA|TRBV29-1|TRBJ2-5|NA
TGCAGCGTTGGGGACCGTCAAGAGACCCAGAACTTC
CSVGDRQETQNF
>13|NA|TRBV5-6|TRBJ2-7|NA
TGTGCCAGCAGCCACGGGCTAGCCTACGAGCAGTACTTC
CASSHGLAYEQYF
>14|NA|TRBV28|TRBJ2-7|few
TGTGCCAGCAGTTTTCTGACAGGAGTTTACGAGCAGTACTTC
CASSFLTGVYEQYF
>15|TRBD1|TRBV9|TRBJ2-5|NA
TGTGCCAGCAGCCCCGGGACAGGGAGACGAGAGACCCAGTACTTC
CASSPGTGRRETQYF
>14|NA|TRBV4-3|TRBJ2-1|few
TGCGCCAGCAGAAACGAGAAGGGAACCAATGAGCAGTTCTTC
CASRNEKGTNEQFF
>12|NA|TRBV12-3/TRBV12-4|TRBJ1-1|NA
TGTGCCAGCAGTTGGGGCAACCGGAAAGCTTTCTTT
CASSWGNRKAFF
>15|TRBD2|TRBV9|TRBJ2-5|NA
TGTGCCAGCAGCTCCTCCGGGACTAGTCGTGAGACCCAGTACTTC
CASSSSGTSRETQYF
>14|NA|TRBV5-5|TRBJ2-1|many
TGTGCCAGCAGCTTGGACCCTACCTACAATGAGCAGTTCTTC
CASSLDPTYNEQFF
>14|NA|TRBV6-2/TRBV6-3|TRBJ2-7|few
TGTGCCAGCAGTTACTCGGTGAGCTCCTACGAGCAGTACTTC
CASSYSVSSYEQYF
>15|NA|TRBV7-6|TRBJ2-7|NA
TGTGCCAGCAGCTTAGATAAGACGGTTTCCTACGAGCAGTACTTC
CASSLDKTVSYEQYF
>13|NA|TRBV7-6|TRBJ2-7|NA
TGTGCCAGCAGCTTAAGGGAAAGGGGTGAGCAGTACTTC
CASSLRERGEQYF
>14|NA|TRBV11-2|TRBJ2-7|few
TGTGCCAGCAGCTACCCTAAGAGGACCTACGAGCAGTACTTC
CASSYPKRTYEQYF
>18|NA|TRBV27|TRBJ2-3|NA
TGTGCCAGCAGTTCCCTCCGGAAAAGGCTTGGTAGCACAGATACGCAGTATTTT
CASSSLRKRLGSTDTQYF
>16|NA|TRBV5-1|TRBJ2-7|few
TGCGCCAGCAGCCATAAGACGGGACACTCGTCCTACGAGCAGTACTTC
CASSHKTGHSSYEQYF
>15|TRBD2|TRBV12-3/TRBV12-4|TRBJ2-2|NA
TGTGCCAGCAGACTAGCGGGAGGGCCAAGCGGGGAGCTGTTTTTT
CASRLAGGPSGELFF
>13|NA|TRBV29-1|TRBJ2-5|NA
TGCAGCGCGCTAACAGGGAGTTCGGAGACCCAGTACTTC
CSALTGSSETQYF
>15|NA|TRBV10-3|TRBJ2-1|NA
TGTGCCATCAGTGGTACCAGGGGCTCCTACAATGAGCAGTTCTTC
CAISGTRGSYNEQFF
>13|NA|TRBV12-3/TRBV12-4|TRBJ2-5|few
TGTGCCAGCAGTTTACCCTTCAGAGAGACCCAGTACTTC
CASSLPFRETQYF
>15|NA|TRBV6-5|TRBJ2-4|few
TGTGCCAGCAGTTCCATCAGGGTCACAAAAAACATTCAGTACTTC
CASSSIRVTKNIQYF
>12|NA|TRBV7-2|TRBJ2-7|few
TGTGCCAGCAGCCCCTACACCGACGAGCAGTACTTC
CASSPYTDEQYF
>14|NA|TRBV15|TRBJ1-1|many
TGTGCCACCAGCATTAACAGGCTGAACACTGAAGCTTTCTTT
CATSINRLNTEAFF
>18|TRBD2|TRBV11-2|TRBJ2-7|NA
TGTGCCAGCAGCTCCGGACTAGCGGGGGGAAGCTCCAACTACGAGCAGTACTTC
CASSSGLAGGSSNYEQYF
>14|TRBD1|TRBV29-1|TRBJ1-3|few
TGCAGCGTGGGGACAGGAGGATCTGGAAACACCATATATTTT
CSVGTGGSGNTIYF
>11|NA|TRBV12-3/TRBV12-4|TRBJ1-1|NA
TGTGCCAGCAGTTTAGAGACCGAAGCTTTCTTT
CASSLETEAFF
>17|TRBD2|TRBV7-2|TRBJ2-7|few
TGTGCCAGCAGCCAGGCGGGGGTACCCTGGACTGCCTACGAGCAGTACTTC
CASSQAGVPWTAYEQYF
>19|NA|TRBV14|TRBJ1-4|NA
TGTGCCAGCAGCCCCCAGGGGCAAAGGTTTTTTGCAACTAATGAAAAACTGTTTTTT
CASSPQGQRFFATNEKLFF
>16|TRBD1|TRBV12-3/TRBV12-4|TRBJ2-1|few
TGTGCCAGCAGTCACCTCCGGGACAGGGGATACAATGAGCAGTTCTTC
CASSHLRDRGYNEQFF
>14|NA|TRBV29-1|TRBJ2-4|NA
TGCAGCGTGGAGGATAACGGGGGCGGGAACATTCAGTACTTC
CSVEDNGGGNIQYF
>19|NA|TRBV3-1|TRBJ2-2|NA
TGTGCCAGCAGCCAAGAGAAGTGGATATCGGCAGGGGTTAACGGGGAGCTGTTTTTT
CASSQEKWISAGVNGELFF
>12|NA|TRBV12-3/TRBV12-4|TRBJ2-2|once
TGTGCCAGCAGTGATTGGTCCGGGGAGCTGTTTTTT
CASSDWSGELFF
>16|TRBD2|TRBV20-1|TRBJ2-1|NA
TGCAGTGCTAGAGCCCCACTAGCGGGAGGCCACAATGAGCAGTTCTTC
CSARAPLAGGHNEQFF
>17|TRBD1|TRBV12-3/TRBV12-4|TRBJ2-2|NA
TGTGCCAGCAGTTCTCCTCGGACAGGGGGCTTGGTCGGGGAGCTGTTTTTT
CASSSPRTGGLVGELFF
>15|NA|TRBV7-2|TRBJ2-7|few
TGTGCCAGCAGCTTAGAGGTAGCGGCCGCCTACGAGCAGTACTTC
CASSLEVAAAYEQYF
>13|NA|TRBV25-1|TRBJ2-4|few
TGTGCCAGCAGTGAACTAGCCAAAAACATTCAGTACTTC
CASSELAKNIQYF
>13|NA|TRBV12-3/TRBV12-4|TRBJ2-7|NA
TGTGCCAGCAGTTTAGATAGGGAGTTCGAGCAGTACTTC
CASSLDREFEQYF
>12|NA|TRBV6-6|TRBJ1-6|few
TGTGCCAGCGGCAGGGAAAAATCACCCCTCCACTTT
CASGREKSPLHF
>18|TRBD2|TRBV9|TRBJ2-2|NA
TGTGCCAGCAGAGCCCGGAGACCGGGACTAGACCACACCGGGGAGCTGTTTTTT
CASRARRPGLDHTGELFF
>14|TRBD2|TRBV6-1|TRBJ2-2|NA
TGTGCCAGCAATACCCGGAGCGGGAGCGGGGAGCTGTTTTTT
CASNTRSGSGELFF
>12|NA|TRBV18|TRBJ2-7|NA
TGTGCCAGCTCCAGGGTCTTAGGCGAGCAGTACTTC
CASSRVLGEQYF
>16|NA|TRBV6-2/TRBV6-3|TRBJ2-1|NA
TGTGCCAGCAGGCCGCCTTTAGCGGTCTCCTACAATGAGCAGTTCTTC
CASRPPLAVSYNEQFF
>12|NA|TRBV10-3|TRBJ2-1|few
TGTGCCATCAGGTCAGGGCCAGACGAGCAGTTCTTC
CAIRSGPDEQFF
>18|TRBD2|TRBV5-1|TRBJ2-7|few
TGCGCCAGCAGCTTCACTAGCGGGAGAGGGGGGCAGTCCTACGAGCAGTACTTC
CASSFTSGRGGQSYEQYF
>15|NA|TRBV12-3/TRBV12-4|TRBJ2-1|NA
TGTGCCAGCACACGGACAGTCCCCCTCTACAATGAGCAGTTCTTC
CASTRTVPLYNEQFF
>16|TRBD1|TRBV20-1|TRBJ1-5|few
TGCAGTGCTAGATACCCGACAGGGACCTACAATCAGCCCCAGCATTTT
CSARYPTGTYNQPQHF
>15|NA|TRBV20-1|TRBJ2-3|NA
TGCAGTGCTAGCGGTGACAGGAGTAGCACAGATACGCAGTATTTT
CSASGDRSSTDTQYF
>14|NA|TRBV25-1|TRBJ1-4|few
TGTGCCAGCAGTGATAAAGTGATTCCTGAAAAACTGTTTTTT
CASSDKVIPEKLFF